The T cell receptor beta chain under discussion was sequenced for a study of cytomegalovirus exposure and HLA in healthy donors. Primers: 60 Vbeta forward and 13 Jbeta reverse. Repertoires were generated with immunoSEQ multiplex PCR, while TCRdb's copy carries only in-frame clones and drops some. The sample's table shows 100,000 to 150,000 clones. V was clipped by 0 bases and J by 5 bases; unmatched bases: 5. The CDR3 is 16 residues long. The germline CDR1 and CDR2 sequences are KGHSY and FQNENV. About this clone itself: No antigen is known for it.

Notes on the study in general: As a later analysis showed, several of the most significant clusters appeared to be linked to common viral pathogens. A list of about 180 TCR beta chains associated with cytomegalovirus was given. HLA alleles showed associations with some 17,000 TCR beta sequences in a later analysis, at a 0.05 false discovery rate.

The sample taken for sequencing was PBMCs. This receptor was identified in a man aged 25 to 40 in good health and CMV-seronegative. The chain recombines TRBV16 with TRBJ2-2; 8 positions agree with TRBD1. CDR3 DNA sequence: TGTGCCAGCAGCCAATCGGGACAGGTTCCGACCGGGGAGCTGTTTTTT. Residues: CASSQSGQVPTGELFF.